This T cell receptor beta chain was obtained from a study of T cells expressing NK-cell markers. Across the study: Cells sorted as CD3+CD56+NKG2C+, CD3+CD56+NKG2C- and CD3+CD56-NKG2C+ T cells supplied the TCR beta repertoires. Sequencing covered eight donors, seven HCMV-seropositive and one seronegative.

Generation of TCR beta cDNA was performed by 5'RACE template switching incorporating UMIs. Following a re-call of the 5' RACE reads, TCRdb has one entry per CDR3 protein and lacks DNA. Its listing shows about 440,000 distinct CDR3 sequences. There are 18 residues in the CDR3. Per the germline V gene, CDR1 is SNHLY and CDR2 is FYNNEI. The sample taken for sequencing was blood T cells: a sorted CD56 or NKG2C T cell subset, CD4+ or CD8+ T cells, or bulk PBMC T cells (not recorded which). This receptor was taken from a woman aged 18-70 years in good health. The gene calls are TRBV2 and TRBJ2-3; TCRdb outputs TRBD2, but without DNA this stays unchecked. The CDR3 is CATAKSAGEPGGLDTQYF.